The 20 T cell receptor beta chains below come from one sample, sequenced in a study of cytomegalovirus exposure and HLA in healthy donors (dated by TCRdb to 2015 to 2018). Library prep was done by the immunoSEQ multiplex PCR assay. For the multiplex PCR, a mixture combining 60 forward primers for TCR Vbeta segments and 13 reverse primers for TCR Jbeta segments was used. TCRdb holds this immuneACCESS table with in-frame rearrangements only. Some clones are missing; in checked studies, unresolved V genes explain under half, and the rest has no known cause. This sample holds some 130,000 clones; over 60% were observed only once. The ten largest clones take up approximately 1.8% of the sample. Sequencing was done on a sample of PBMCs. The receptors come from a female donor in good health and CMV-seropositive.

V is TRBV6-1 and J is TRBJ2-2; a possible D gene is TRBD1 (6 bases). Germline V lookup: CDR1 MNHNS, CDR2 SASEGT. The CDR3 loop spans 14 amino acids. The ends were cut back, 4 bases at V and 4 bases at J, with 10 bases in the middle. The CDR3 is CASSVGQLTGELFF. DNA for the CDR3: TGTGCCAGCAGTGTTGGACAGCTCACCGGGGAGCTGTTTTTT.

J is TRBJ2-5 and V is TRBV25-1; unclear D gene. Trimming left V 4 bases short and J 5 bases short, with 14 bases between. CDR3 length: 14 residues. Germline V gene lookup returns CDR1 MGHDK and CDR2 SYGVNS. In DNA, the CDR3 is TGTGCCAGCAGTGCCTTCGAGGCTCGGGAGACCCAGTACTTC. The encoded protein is CASSAFEARETQYF.

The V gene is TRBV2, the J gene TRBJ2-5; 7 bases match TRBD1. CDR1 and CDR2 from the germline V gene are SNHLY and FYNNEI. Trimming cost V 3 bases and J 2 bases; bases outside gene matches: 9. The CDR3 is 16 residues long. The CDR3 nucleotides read TGTGCCAGCAGTGATAGGGGGCTAGCTCTACAAGAGACCCAGTACTTC. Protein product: CASSDRGLALQETQYF. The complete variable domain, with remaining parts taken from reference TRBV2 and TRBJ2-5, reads EPEVTQTPSHQVTQMGQEVILRCVPISNHLYFYWYRQILGQKVEFLVSFYNNEISEKSEIFDDQFSVERPDGSNFTLKIRSTKLEDSAMYFCASSDRGLALQETQYFGPGTRLLVL.

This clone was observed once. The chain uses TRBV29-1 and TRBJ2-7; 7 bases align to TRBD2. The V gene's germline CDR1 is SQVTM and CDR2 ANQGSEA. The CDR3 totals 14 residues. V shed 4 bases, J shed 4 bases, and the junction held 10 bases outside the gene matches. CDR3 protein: CSVGWGGVRYEQYF. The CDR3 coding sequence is TGCAGCGTTGGTTGGGGGGGGGTCCGGTACGAGCAGTACTTC.

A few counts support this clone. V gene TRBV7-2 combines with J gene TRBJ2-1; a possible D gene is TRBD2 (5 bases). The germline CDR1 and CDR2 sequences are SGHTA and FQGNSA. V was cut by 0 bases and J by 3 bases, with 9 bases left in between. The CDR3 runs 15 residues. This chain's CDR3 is CASSLAASRYNEQFF. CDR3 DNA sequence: TGTGCCAGCAGCTTAGCGGCTAGCCGCTACAATGAGCAGTTCTTC.

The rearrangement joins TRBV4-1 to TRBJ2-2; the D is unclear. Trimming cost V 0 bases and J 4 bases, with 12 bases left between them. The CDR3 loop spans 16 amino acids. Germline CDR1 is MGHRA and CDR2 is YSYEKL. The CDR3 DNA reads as TGCGCCAGCAGCCAAGATCCCGTTAGAAGCACCGGGGAGCTGTTTTTT. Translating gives CASSQDPVRSTGELFF.

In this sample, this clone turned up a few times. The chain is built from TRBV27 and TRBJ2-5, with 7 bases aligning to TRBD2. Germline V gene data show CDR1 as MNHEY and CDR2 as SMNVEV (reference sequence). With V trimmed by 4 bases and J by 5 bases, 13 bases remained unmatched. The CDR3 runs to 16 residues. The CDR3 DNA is TGTGCCAGCAGTTGTTTGCTAGCGGTTTGGGGGGAGACCCAGTACTTC. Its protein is CASSCLLAVWGETQYF.

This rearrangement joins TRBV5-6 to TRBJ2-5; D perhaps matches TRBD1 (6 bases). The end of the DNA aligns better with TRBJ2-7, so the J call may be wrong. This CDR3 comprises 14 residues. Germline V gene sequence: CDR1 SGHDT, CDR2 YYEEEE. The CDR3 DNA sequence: TGTGCCAGCAGCTTGGTGGGACAAGGATACGAGCAGTACTTC. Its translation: CASSLVGQGYEQYF.

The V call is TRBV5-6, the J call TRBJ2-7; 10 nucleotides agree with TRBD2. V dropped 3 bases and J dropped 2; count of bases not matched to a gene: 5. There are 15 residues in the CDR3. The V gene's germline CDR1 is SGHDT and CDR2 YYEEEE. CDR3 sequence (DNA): TGTGCCAGCAGCTCACTAGCGGGAACAACCTACGAGCAGTACTTC. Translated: CASSSLAGTTYEQYF.

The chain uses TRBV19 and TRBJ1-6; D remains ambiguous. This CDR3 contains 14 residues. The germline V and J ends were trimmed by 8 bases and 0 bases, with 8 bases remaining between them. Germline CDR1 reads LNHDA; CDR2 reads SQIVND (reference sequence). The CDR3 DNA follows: TGTGCCAGTCTTGAGAGCTCCTATAATTCACCCCTCCACTTT. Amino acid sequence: CASLESSYNSPLHF. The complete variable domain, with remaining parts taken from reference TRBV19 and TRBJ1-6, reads DGGITQSPKYLFRKEGQNVTLSCEQNLNHDAMYWYRQDPGQGLRLIYYSQIVNDFQKGDIAEGYSVSREKKESFPLTVTSAQKNPTAFYLCASLESSYNSPLHFGNGTRLTVT.

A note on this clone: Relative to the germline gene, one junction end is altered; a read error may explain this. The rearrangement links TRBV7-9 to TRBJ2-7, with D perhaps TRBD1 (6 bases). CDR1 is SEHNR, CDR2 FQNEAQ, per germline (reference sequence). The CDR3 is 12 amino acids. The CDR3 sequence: CSSRDTFHEQYF. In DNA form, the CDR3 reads TGTTCCAGCCGGGACACCTTCCACGAGCAGTACTTC.

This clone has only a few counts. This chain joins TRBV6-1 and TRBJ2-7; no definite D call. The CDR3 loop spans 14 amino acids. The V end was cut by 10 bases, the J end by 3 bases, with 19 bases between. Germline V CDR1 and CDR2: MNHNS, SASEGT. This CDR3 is CATKTKRGYYEQYF. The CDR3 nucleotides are TGTGCCACCAAAACCAAACGAGGTTACTACGAGCAGTACTTC.

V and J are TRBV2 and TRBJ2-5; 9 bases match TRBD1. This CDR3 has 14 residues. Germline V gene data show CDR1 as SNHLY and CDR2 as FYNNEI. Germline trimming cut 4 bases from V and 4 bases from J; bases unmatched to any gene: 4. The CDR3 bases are TGTGCCAGCAGTGTAGACAGGGGGTTAGAGACCCAGTACTTC. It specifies CASSVDRGLETQYF.

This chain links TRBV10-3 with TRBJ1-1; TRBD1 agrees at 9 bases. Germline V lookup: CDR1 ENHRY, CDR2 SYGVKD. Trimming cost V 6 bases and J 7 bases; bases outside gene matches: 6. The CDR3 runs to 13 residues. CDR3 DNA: TGTGCCATCAGGGGGGGACAGGGAGGTGAAGCTTTCTTT. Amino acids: CAIRGGQGGEAFF.

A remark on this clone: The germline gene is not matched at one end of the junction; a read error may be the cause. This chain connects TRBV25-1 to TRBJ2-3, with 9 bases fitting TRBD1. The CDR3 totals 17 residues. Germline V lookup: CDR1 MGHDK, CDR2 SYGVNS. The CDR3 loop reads CASGDPQGATHPYTQYF. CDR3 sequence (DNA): TGTGCCAGCGGTGACCCACAGGGGGCAACCCACCCTTATACGCAGTATTTT.

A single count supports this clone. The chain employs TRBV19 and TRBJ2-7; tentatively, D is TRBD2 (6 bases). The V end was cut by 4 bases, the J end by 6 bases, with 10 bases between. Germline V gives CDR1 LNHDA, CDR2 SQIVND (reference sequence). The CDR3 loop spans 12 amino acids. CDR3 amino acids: CASSNQGGEQYF. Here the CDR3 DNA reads TGTGCCAGTAGTAACCAGGGAGGCGAGCAGTACTTC. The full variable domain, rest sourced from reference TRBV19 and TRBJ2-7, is DGGITQSPKYLFRKEGQNVTLSCEQNLNHDAMYWYRQDPGQGLRLIYYSQIVNDFQKGDIAEGYSVSREKKESFPLTVTSAQKNPTAFYLCASSNQGGEQYFGPGTRLTVT.

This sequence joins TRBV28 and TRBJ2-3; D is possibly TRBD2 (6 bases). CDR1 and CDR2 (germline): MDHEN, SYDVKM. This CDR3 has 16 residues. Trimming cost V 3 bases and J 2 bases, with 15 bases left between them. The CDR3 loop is CASSFGGITVTDTQYF. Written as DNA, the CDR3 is TGTGCCAGCAGTTTCGGCGGGATTACAGTCACAGATACGCAGTATTTT. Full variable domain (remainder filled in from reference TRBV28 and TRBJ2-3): DVKVTQSSRYLVKRTGEKVFLECVQDMDHENMFWYRQDPGLGLRLIYFSYDVKMKEKGDIPEGYSVSREKKERFSLILESASTNQTSMYLCASSFGGITVTDTQYFGPGTRLTVL.

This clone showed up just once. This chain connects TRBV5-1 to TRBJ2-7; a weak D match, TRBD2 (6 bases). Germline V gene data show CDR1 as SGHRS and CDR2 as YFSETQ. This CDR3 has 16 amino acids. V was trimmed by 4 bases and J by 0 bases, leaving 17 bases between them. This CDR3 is CASSPGGAQVSYEQYF. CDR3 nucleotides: TGCGCCAGCAGCCCCGGAGGGGCTCAAGTCTCCTACGAGCAGTACTTC.

The DNA for the CDR3 is TGTGCCAGCTCACCACGCCAGAACACAGATACGCAGTATTTT. Its translation is CASSPRQNTDTQYF. The chain uses TRBV18 and TRBJ2-3; D remains ambiguous. The CDR3 is made up of 14 amino acids. Trimming left V 1 base short and J 2 bases short, with 7 bases between. Germline CDR1 and CDR2: KGHSH and LQKENI.

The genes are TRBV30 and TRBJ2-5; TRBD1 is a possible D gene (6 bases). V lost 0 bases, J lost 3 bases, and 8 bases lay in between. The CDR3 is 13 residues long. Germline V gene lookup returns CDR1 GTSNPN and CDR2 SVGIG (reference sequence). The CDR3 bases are TGTGCCTGGAGTGTTAAGGGGGAAGAGACCCAGTACTTC. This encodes CAWSVKGEETQYF.